The next 3 T cell receptor beta chains were all read from a single sample in a study of shared clonotypes between healthy human individuals. The assay was immunoSEQ multiplex PCR, and TCRdb's table has in-frame clones only and misses some. The sample carries 450,000 to 500,000 clones, over 75% recorded once. The sample comprised PBMCs. Receptor source: a woman between 40 and 55 years old in good health. Some clones in this sample may be carry-over from other donors' samples.

Points on this clone: A far bigger clonotype differs at one base, so this is likely a read error. The CDR3 DNA sequence: TGTGCCAGCCGCCTCGACCATGGCTACACCTTC. Its protein product is CASRLDHGYTF. The V gene is TRBV6-1, the J gene TRBJ1-2, with D unresolved. The germline V gene encodes CDR1 MNHNS and CDR2 SASEGT. The CDR3 extends over 11 amino acids. Deletions cut 8 bases from V and 6 bases from J, with 10 bases between.

A note on this clone: A far larger clone is one nucleotide away, so this likely arose from a read error. This specimen includes other DNA sequences encoding the same CDR3. The rearrangement links TRBV28 to TRBJ2-7; TRBD1 is a possible D gene (7 bases). Looked up from germline, CDR1 is MDHEN and CDR2 is SYDVKM. This CDR3 has 13 residues. Trimming shortened V by 4 bases and J by 7 bases, and 14 bases separated the two germline ends. CDR3 sequence: CASSYPQGREQYF. For the CDR3, the DNA is TGTGCCAGCAGTTACCCACAGGGGAGGGAGCAGTACTTC.

This rearrangement joins TRBV20-1 to TRBJ1-1, with D maybe TRBD1 (6 bases). The germline V and J ends were trimmed by 3 bases and 6 bases, with 8 bases remaining between them. The CDR3 has 11 amino acids. Looked up from germline, CDR1 is DFQATT and CDR2 is SNEGSKA (reference sequence). DNA of the CDR3: TGCAGTGCTAGCAGGGGCCCTGAAGCTTTCTTT. Encoded protein: CSASRGPEAFF.